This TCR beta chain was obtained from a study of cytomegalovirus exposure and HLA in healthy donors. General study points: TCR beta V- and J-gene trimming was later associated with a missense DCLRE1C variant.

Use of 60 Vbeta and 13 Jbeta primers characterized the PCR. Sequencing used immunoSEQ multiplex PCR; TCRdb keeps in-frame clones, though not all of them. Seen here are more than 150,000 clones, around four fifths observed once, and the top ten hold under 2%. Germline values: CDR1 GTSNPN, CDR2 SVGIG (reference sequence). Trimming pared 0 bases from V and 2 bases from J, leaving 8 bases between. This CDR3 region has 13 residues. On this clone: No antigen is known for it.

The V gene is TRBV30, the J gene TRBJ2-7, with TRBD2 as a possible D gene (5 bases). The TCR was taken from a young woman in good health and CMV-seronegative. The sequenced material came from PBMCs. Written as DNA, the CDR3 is TGTGCCTGGAGTGTACACGGGGCCTACGAGCAGTACTTC. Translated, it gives CAWSVHGAYEQYF. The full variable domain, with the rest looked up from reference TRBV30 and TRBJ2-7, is SQTIHQWPATLVQPVGSPLSLECTVEGTSNPNLYWYRQAAGRGLQLLFYSVGIGQISSEVPQNLSASRPQDRQFILSSKKLLLSDSGFYLCAWSVHGAYEQYFGPGTRLTVT.